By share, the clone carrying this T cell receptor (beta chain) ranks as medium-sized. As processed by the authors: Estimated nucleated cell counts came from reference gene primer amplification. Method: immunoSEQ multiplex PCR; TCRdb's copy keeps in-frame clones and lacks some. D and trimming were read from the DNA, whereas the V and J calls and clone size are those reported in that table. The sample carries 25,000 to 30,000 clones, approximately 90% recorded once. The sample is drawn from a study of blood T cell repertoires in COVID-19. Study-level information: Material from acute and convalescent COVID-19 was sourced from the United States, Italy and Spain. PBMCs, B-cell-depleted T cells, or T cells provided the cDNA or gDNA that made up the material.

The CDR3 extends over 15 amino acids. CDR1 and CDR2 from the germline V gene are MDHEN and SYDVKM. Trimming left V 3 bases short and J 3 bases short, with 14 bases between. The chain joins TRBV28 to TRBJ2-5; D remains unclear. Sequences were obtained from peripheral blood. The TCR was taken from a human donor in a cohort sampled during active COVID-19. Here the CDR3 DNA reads TGTGCCAGCAGTTTCCCCGACACCGTAGAAGAGACCCAGTACTTC. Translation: CASSFPDTVEETQYF.